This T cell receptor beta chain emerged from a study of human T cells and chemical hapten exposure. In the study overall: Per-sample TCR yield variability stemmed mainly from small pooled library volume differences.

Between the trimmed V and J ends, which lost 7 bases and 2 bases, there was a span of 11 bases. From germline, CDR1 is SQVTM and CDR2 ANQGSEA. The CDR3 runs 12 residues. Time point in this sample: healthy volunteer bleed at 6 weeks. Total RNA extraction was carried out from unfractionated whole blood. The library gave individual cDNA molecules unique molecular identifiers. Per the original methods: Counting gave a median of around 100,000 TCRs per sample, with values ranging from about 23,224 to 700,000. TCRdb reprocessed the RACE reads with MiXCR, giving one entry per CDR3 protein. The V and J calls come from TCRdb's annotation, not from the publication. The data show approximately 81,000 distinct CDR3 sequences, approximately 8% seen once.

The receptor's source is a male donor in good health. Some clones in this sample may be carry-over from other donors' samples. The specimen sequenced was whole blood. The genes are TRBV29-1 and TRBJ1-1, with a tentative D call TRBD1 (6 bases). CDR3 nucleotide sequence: TGCAGCGCCCGGACAGCAAACACTGAAGCTTTCTTT. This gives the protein CSARTANTEAFF.